The rows below give T cell receptor beta chains drawn from one sample of a study of T cell changes during pregnancy in multiple sclerosis. Using immunoSEQ multiplex PCR, the repertoire was profiled, and TCRdb retains in-frame clones only, with some absent. This table holds about 34,000 clones, around 90% found once. The specimen was peripheral blood, collected in the second trimester of pregnancy. The receptors originated from a female donor in good health, enrolled as a control in a pregnancy study. Both conserved end residues are part of each CDR3. D genes are given only for firm matches. A clone size is listed for some rows: how often the clone was seen (once, few, many), or a class if it is expanded.

V: TRBV25-1
J: TRBJ2-3
size: NA
D: NA
DNA: TGTGCCAGCAGTACAGGGGATACGCAGTATTTT
CDR3: CASSTGDTQYF

V: TRBV5-1
J: TRBJ1-3
size: NA
D: TRBD1
DNA: TGCGCCAGCAGCTTGACAGGGGACCCCTCTGGAAACACCATATATTTT
CDR3: CASSLTGDPSGNTIYF

V: TRBV6-1
J: TRBJ2-1
size: NA
D: TRBD1
DNA: TGTGCCAGCAGTGGGGGACAGGGGGGTGGCGATGAGCAGTTCTTC
CDR3: CASSGGQGGGDEQFF

V: TRBV7-2
J: TRBJ1-3
size: NA
D: NA
DNA: TGTGCCAGCAGCGGATACACAGGGCTTTCTGGAAACACCATATATTTT
CDR3: CASSGYTGLSGNTIYF

V: TRBV7-2
J: TRBJ1-6
size: NA
D: NA
DNA: TGTGCCAGCAGCTCCTGGGCGGGGACGGTCGCGGATCCCCTCCACTTT
CDR3: CASSSWAGTVADPLHF

V: TRBV6-4
J: TRBJ2-3
size: NA
D: TRBD2
DNA: TGTGCCAGCAGTGACCTAGCGGGGGCCACAGATACGCAGTATTTT
CDR3: CASSDLAGATDTQYF

V: TRBV5-1
J: TRBJ1-4
size: NA
D: NA
DNA: TGCGCCAGCAGCTTAGGACAGTCTCGCCCTTGGGGAGAACTGTTTTTT
CDR3: CASSLGQSRPWGELFF

V: TRBV5-6
J: TRBJ2-6
size: NA
D: TRBD1
DNA: TGTGCCAGCAGCTTAACAGGGGCCGGGGCCAACGTCCTGACTTTC
CDR3: CASSLTGAGANVLTF

V: TRBV19
J: TRBJ1-1
size: NA
D: NA
DNA: TGTGCCAGTAGCCGGGACTCAACTGTGAACACTGAAGCTTTCTTT
CDR3: CASSRDSTVNTEAFF

V: TRBV28
J: TRBJ2-7
size: few
D: TRBD1
DNA: TGTGCCAGCAGTTCACCGGGACAGGGATCCTACGAGCAGTACTTC
CDR3: CASSSPGQGSYEQYF

V: TRBV5-8
J: TRBJ1-1
size: NA
D: TRBD1
DNA: TGTGCCAGCAGCCCCCGGACAGGGAAGCCTTTCTTT
CDR3: CASSPRTGKPFF

V: TRBV5-4
J: TRBJ2-6
size: NA
D: TRBD2
DNA: TGTGCCAGCAGCTTGTTTCCAGCGGGGGGCTCTGGGGCCAACGTCCTGACTTTC
CDR3: CASSLFPAGGSGANVLTF

V: TRBV6-1
J: TRBJ1-3
size: once
D: NA
DNA: TGTGCCAGCAGCGAGGGGGTGTATAGTGGAAACACCATATATTTT
CDR3: CASSEGVYSGNTIYF

V: TRBV6-5
J: TRBJ2-1
size: NA
D: NA
DNA: TGTGCCAGCAGTTACCGGAGGGAGCAGTTCTTC
CDR3: CASSYRREQFF

V: TRBV15
J: TRBJ1-1
size: NA
D: TRBD1
DNA: TGTGCCACCAGCAGAGACCTACAGGGGACTGAAGCTTTCTTT
CDR3: CATSRDLQGTEAFF

V: TRBV5-1
J: TRBJ2-5
size: NA
D: NA
DNA: TGCGCCAGCAGCCTCCCCCCGGGACACCGCCAAGAGACCCAGTACTTC
CDR3: CASSLPPGHRQETQYF

V: TRBV7-2
J: TRBJ2-6
size: NA
D: TRBD1
DNA: TGTGCCAGCAGCAACTGGGACAGGACGAGCTCTGGGGCCAACGTCCTGACTTTC
CDR3: CASSNWDRTSSGANVLTF